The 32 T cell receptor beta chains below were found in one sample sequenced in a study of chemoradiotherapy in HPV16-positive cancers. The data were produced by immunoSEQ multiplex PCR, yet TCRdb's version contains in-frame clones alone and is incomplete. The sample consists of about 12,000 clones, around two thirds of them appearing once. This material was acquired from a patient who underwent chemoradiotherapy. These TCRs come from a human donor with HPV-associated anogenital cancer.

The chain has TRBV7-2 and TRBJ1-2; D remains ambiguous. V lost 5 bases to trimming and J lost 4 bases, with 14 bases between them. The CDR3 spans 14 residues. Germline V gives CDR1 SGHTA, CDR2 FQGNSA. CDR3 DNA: TGTGCCAGCAGCCCACACCTCGGCGGCTATGGCTACACCTTC. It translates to CASSPHLGGYGYTF.

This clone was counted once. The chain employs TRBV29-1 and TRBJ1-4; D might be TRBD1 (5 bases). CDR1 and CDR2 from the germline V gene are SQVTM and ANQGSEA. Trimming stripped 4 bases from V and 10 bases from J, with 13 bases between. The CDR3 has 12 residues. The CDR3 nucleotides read TGCAGCGTTGGGGGGGGTGGTGGAAAACTGTTTTTT. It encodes CSVGGGGGKLFF. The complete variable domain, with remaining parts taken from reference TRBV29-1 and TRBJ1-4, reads SAVISQKPSRDICQRGTSLTIQCQVDSQVTMMFWYRQQPGQSLTLIATANQGSEATYESGFVIDKFPISRPNLTFSTLTVSNMSPEDSSIYLCSVGGGGGKLFFGSGTQLSVL.

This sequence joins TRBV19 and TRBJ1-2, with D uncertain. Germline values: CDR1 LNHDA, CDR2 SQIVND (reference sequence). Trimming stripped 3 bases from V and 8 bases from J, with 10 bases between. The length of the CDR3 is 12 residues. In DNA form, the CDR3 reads TGTGCCAGTAGTATTGGTCCCACCGGCTACACCTTC. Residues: CASSIGPTGYTF.

The CDR3 nucleotides are TGTGCCAGCAGCTTAGACACTAGCTCTGGGGCCAACGTCCTGACTTTC. This sequence encodes CASSLDTSSGANVLTF. This chain joins TRBV7-8 and TRBJ2-6; possibly TRBD2 for D (5 bases). The CDR3 length is 16 residues. V lost 1 base and J 0 bases, leaving 7 bases between the germline ends. The V gene's germline CDR1 is SGHVS and CDR2 FQNEAQ.

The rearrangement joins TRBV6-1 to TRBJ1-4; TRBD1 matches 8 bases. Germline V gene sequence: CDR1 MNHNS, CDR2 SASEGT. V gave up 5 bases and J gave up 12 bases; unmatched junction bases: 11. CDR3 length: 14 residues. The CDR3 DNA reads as TGTGCCAGCAGTCAGAATCCGGGACAGGAGGAACTGTTTTTT. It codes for CASSQNPGQEELFF.

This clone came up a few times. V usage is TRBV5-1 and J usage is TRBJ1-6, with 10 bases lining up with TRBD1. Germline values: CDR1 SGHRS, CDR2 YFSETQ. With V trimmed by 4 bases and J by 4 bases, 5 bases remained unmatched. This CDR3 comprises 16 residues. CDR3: CASSPGTGDYNSPLHF. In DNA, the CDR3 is TGCGCCAGCAGCCCCGGGACAGGGGATTATAATTCACCCCTCCACTTT.

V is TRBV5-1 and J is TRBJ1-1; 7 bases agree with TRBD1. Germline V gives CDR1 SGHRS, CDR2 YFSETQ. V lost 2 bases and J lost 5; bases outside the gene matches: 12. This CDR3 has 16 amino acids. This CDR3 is CASSFVPGTAGTEAFF. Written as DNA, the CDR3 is TGCGCCAGCAGCTTTGTCCCCGGGACAGCAGGTACTGAAGCTTTCTTT.

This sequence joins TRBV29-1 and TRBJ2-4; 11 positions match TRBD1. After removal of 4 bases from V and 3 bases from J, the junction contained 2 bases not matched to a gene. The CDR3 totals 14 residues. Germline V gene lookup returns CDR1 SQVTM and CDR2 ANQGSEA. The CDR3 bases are TGCAGCGTTGTCGGGACAGGGGGCAAAAACATTCAGTACTTC. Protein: CSVVGTGGKNIQYF.

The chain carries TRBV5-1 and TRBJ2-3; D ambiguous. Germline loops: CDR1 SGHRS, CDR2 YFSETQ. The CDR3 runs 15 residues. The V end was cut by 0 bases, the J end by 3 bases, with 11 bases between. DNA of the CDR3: TGCGCCAGCAGCTTGGCACCCGATCCAACAGATACGCAGTATTTT. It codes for CASSLAPDPTDTQYF.

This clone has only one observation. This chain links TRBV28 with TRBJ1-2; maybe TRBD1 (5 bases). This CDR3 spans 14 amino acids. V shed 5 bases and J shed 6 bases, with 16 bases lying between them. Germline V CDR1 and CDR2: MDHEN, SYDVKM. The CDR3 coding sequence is TGTGCCAGCAGTACCGGGACCGCATGGGATGGCTACACCTTC. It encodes CASSTGTAWDGYTF.

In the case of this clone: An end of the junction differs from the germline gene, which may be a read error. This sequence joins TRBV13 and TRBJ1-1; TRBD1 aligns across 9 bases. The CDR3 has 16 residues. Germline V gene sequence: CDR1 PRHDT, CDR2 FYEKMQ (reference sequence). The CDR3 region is CASSGSPGTGKLVLLF. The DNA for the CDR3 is TGTGCCAGCAGCGGATCACCCGGGACAGGGAAGTTGGTCTTGCTCTTT.

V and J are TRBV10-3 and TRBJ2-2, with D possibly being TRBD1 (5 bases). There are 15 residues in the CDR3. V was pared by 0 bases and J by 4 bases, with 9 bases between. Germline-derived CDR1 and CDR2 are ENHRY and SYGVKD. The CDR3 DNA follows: TGTGCCATCAGTGAGTCGTTAGGGGCCACCGGGGAGCTGTTTTTT. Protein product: CAISESLGATGELFF.

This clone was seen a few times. As DNA, the CDR3 is TGTGCCAGCAGCTTAAATGTGGGCAGATCCTACGAGCAGTACTTC. Translated, it gives CASSLNVGRSYEQYF. V and J are TRBV7-9 and TRBJ2-7; D ambiguous. The CDR3 has 15 amino acids. Per the germline V gene, CDR1 is SEHNR and CDR2 is FQNEAQ (reference sequence). Trimming cost V 2 bases and J 1 base, with 12 bases left between them.

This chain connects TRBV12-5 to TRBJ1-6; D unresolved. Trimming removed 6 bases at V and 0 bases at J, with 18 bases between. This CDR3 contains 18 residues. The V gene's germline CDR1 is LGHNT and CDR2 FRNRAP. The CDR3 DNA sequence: TGTGCTAGTGGCCACCCCCCCGGGAGTAGCTCCTATAATTCACCCCTCCACTTT. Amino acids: CASGHPPGSSSYNSPLHF.

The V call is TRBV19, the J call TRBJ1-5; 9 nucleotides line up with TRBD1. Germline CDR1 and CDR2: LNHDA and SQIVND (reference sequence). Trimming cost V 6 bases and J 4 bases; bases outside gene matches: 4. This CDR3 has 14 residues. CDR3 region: CASRIDRGNQPQHF. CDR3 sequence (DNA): TGTGCCAGTAGAATCGACAGGGGGAATCAGCCCCAGCATTTT.

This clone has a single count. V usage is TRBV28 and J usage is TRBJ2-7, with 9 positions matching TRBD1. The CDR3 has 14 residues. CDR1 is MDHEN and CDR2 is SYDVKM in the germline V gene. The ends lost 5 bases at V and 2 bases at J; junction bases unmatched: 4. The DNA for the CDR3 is TGTGCCAGCAGTCCCCGGGACAGGGCCTACGAGCAGTACTTC. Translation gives CASSPRDRAYEQYF.

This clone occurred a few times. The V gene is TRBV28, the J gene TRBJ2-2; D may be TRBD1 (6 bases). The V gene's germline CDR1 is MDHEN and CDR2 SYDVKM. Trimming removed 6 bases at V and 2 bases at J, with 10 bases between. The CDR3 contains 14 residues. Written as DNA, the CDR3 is TGTGCCAGCAGGCCACAGGGAAACACCGGGGAGCTGTTTTTT. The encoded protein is CASRPQGNTGELFF.

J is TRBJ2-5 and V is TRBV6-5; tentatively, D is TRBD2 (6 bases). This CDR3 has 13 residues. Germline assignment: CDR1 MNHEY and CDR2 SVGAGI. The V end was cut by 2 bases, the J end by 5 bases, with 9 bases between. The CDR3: CASSYGLAETQYF. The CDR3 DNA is TGTGCCAGCAGTTACGGTCTAGCGGAGACCCAGTACTTC.

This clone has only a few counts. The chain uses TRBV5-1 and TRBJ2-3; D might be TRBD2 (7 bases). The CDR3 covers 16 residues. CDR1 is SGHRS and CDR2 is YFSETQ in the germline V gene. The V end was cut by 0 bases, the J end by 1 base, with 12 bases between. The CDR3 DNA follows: TGCGCCAGCAGCTTGGTCGGGGGGCCGGGCACAGATACGCAGTATTTT. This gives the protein CASSLVGGPGTDTQYF.

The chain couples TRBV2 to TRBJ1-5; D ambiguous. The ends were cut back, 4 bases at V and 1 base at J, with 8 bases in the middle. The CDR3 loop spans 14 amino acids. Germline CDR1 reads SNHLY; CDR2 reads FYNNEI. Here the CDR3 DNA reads TGTGCCAGCAGTGTTGGGAGGAGCAATCAGCCCCAGCATTTT. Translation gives CASSVGRSNQPQHF.

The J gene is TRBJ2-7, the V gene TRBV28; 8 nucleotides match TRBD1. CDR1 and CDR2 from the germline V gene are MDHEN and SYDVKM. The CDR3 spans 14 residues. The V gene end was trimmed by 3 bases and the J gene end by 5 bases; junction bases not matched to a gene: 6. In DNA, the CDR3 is TGTGCCAGCAGTTTTTTGTCAGGGGGCCACGAGCAGTACTTC. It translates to CASSFLSGGHEQYF.

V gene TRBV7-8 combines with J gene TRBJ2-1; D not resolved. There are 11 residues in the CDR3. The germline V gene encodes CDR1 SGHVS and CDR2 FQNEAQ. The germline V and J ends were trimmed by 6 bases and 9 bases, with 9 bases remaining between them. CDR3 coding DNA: TGTGCCAGCAGTTTTACCCGTGAGCAGTTCTTC. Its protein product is CASSFTREQFF.

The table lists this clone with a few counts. CDR3 in DNA: TGCGCCAGCATGGGTAAGTGGCCAGAAAAAGATCTGATGCCATCTGGAAACACCATATATTTT. Amino acid sequence: CASMGKWPEKDLMPSGNTIYF. The chain carries TRBV10-1 and TRBJ1-3; D gene unclear. CDR3 length equals 21 residues. V was cut by 7 bases and J by 1 base, with 32 bases left in between. Germline V gene lookup returns CDR1 WNHNN and CDR2 SYGVQD (reference sequence).

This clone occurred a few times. As DNA, the CDR3 is TGCAGCGTTTGGGCTATGGGGGGACCTGCGGCTTTCTTT. Translation gives CSVWAMGGPAAFF. This chain joins TRBV29-1 and TRBJ1-1, with D maybe TRBD1 (5 bases). Germline V gives CDR1 SQVTM, CDR2 ANQGSEA. The CDR3 spans 13 residues. V was pared by 5 bases and J by 11 bases, with 21 bases between.

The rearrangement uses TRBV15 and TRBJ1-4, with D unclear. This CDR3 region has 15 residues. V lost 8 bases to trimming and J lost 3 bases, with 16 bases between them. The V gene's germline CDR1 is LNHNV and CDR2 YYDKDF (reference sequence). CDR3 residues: CATSVDGLANEKLFF. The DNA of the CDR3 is TGTGCCACCTCGGTGGACGGGCTAGCTAATGAAAAACTGTTTTTT.

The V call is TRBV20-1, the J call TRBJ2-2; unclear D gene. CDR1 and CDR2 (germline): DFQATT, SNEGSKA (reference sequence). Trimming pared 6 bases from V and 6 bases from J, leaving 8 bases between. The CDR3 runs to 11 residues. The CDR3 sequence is CSARVAGELFF. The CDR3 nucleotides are TGCAGTGCCCGGGTTGCCGGGGAGCTGTTTTTT.

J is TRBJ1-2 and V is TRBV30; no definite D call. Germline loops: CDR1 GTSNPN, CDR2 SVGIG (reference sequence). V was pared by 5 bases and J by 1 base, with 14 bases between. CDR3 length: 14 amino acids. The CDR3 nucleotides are TGTGCCTGGCTCACCGAGGGATTTAACTATGGCTACACCTTC. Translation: CAWLTEGFNYGYTF.

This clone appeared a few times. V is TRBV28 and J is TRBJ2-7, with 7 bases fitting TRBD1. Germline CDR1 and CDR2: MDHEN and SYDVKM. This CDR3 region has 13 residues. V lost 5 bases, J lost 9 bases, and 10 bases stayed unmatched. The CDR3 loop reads CASSLTGDKSQYF. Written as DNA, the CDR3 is TGTGCCAGCAGTCTTACAGGGGATAAGTCGCAGTACTTC.

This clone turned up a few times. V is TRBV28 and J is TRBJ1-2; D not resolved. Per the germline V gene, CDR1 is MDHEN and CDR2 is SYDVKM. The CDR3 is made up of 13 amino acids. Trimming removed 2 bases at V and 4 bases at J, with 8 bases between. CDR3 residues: CASSLGQSYGYTF. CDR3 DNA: TGTGCCAGCAGTTTAGGTCAGAGCTATGGCTACACCTTC.

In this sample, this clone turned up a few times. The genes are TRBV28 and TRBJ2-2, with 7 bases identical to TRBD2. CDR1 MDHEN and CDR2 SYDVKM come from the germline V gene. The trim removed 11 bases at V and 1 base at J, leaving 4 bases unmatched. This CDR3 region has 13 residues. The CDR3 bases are TGTGCCCTCAGCGGGGAGAACACCGGGGAGCTGTTTTTT. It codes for CALSGENTGELFF.

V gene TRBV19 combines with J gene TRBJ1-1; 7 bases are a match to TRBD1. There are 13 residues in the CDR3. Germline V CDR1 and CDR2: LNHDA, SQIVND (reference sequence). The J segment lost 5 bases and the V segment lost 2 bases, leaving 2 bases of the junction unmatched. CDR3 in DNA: TGTGCCAGTAGTATACCAGGGGGTACTGAAGCTTTCTTT. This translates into CASSIPGGTEAFF.

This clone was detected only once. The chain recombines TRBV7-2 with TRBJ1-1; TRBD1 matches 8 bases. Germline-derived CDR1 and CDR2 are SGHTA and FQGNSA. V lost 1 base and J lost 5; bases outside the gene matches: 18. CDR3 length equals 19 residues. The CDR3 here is CASSLVSGGVQGARTEAFF. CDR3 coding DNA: TGTGCCAGCAGCTTAGTCTCTGGCGGCGTTCAGGGGGCGCGAACTGAAGCTTTCTTT.